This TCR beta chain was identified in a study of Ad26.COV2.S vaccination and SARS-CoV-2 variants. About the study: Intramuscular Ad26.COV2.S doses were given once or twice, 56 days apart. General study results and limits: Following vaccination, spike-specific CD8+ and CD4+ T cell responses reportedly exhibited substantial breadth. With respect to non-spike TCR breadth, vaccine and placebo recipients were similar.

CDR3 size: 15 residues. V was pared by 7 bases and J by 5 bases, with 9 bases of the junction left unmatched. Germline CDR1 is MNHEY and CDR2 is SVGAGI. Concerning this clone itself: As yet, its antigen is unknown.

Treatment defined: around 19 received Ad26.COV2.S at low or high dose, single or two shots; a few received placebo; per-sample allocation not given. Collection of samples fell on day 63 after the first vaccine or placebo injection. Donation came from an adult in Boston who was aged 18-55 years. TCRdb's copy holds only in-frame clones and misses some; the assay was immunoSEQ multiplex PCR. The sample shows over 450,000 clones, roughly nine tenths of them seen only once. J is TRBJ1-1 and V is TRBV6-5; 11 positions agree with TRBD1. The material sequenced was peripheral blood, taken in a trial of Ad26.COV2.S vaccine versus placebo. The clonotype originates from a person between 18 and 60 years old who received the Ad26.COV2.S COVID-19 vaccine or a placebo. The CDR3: CASTRTGGSETEAFF. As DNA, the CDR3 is TGTGCCAGCACCCGGACAGGGGGCAGTGAGACTGAAGCTTTCTTT.